This T cell receptor (beta chain) is drawn from a study of vaccination and CD4 T cells after COVID-19. The overall study: Convalescent persons amounted to six males plus four females, two of whom were Hispanic.

Study-wide results and limits: SARS-CoV-2-reactive clonotypes rose nonsignificantly, with the median going from around 20 to 38.

Sequence data for DNA of cultured CD4+ T cells were generated by the Oncomine TCR Beta short-read assay. From the PCR reads, TCRdb called clonotypes with MiXCR, one entry per CDR3 protein. The sample includes nearly 8,000 distinct CDR3 sequences, 50% to 75% of them seen just once. Treatment reported: approximately nine-day PBMC culture with coronavirus spike peptide pools or control peptides (ViraFEST assay). Regarding this clonotype: Antigen specificity is unknown. One end of the junction does not line up with germline, which may come from a read error.

This CDR3 comprises 13 residues. Germline CDR1 is WSHSY and CDR2 is SAAADI. The chain couples TRBV10-2 to TRBJ2-6; 7 bases map to TRBD1. The receptor's source is a human donor who had recovered from COVID-19. The sample consisted of CD4+ T cells from blood, cultured in vitro. The CDR3 coding sequence is TGCACCAGCGGCAGGGGGTGGGCCAACGTCCTGACTTTC. Translated, it gives CTSGRGWANVLTF.